The 6 T cell receptor beta chains below were found in one sample sequenced in a study of cytomegalovirus exposure and HLA in healthy donors. Profiled with immunoSEQ multiplex PCR; TCRdb holds only in-frame clones, not every one. The sample has about 130,000 clones, about 91% seen once. Sequencing used PBMCs. These receptors originate from a woman aged 18-29 years in good health and CMV-seronegative.

The V and J genes are TRBV6-1 and TRBJ2-7; TRBD2 is a possible D gene (6 bases). CDR1 MNHNS and CDR2 SASEGT come from the germline V gene. The CDR3 extends over 14 amino acids. V lost 5 bases and J 7 bases, leaving 18 bases between the germline ends. CDR3 nucleotide sequence: TGTGCCAGCAGTAAGATGCGGGAAGCCATGGAGCAGTACGTC. Translating it yields CASSKMREAMEQYV.

The V gene is TRBV30, the J gene TRBJ2-1, with 9 nucleotides matching TRBD1. Germline V gives CDR1 GTSNPN, CDR2 SVGIG (reference sequence). The CDR3 has 15 amino acids. V was pared by 6 bases and J by 2 bases, with 8 bases of the junction left unmatched. Here the CDR3 reads CACTGTGQAYNEQFF. The DNA for the CDR3 is TGTGCCTGCACCGGGACAGGGCAGGCCTACAATGAGCAGTTCTTC.

The chain couples TRBV7-9 to TRBJ1-1; D gene ambiguous. With 9 bases removed from V and 4 bases from J, the gap between germline ends came to 12 bases. The CDR3 loop spans 12 amino acids. CDR1 SEHNR and CDR2 FQNEAQ come from the germline V gene (reference sequence). CDR3: CASHHLATEAFF. The CDR3, as DNA: TGTGCCAGTCATCACCTGGCCACTGAAGCTTTCTTT.

The rearrangement uses TRBV2 and TRBJ2-7, with TRBD2 identical over 7 bases. The CDR3 loop spans 14 amino acids. The J segment lost 0 bases and the V segment lost 7 bases, leaving 6 bases of the junction unmatched. Per germline, CDR1 SNHLY and CDR2 FYNNEI. Here the CDR3 DNA reads TGTGCCAGCATGCGGGGGTTCCTCTCCTACGAGCAGTACGTC. The encoded protein is CASMRGFLSYEQYV.

The chain links TRBV7-9 to TRBJ1-1; possible D gene TRBD1, 5 bases. The germline V gene has CDR1 SEHNR and CDR2 FQNEAQ (reference sequence). Between the trimmed V and J ends, which lost 6 bases and 5 bases, there was a span of 16 bases. This CDR3 is built from 14 residues. CDR3 in amino acids: CASSFTRGETEAFF. In DNA form, the CDR3 reads TGTGCCAGCAGTTTTACCCGGGGGGAAACTGAAGCTTTCTTT.

This rearrangement joins TRBV11-1 to TRBJ2-3, with TRBD2 identical over 11 bases. The CDR3 loop spans 18 amino acids. J was trimmed by 2 bases and V by 4 bases; bases with no gene match: 11. Germline V gene lookup returns CDR1 SGHAT and CDR2 FQDESV (reference sequence). CDR3 loop: CASSSRARGLAVTDTQYF. In nucleotides, the CDR3 is TGTGCCAGCAGCTCTAGGGCCCGGGGACTAGCGGTCACAGATACGCAGTATTTT.